This TCR beta chain was identified in a study of blood T cell repertoires in COVID-19. Study information: Collection of acute and convalescent COVID-19 samples took place in the United States, Italy and Spain.

Between the trimmed V and J ends, which lost 5 bases and 4 bases, there was a span of 12 bases. This CDR3 comprises 14 residues. The V gene's germline CDR1 is SEHNR and CDR2 FQNEAQ (reference sequence). Method: immunoSEQ multiplex PCR; TCRdb's copy keeps in-frame clones and lacks some. The repertoire holds approximately 60,000 clones, with less than 80% as singletons. The rearrangement joins TRBV7-9 to TRBJ1-5; weak D call: TRBD1 (5 bases). The sequence came from a man in his fifties or sixties with acute or convalescent COVID-19. The sample comprised peripheral blood. CDR3 residues: CASSSYGGNQPQHF. For the CDR3, the DNA is TGTGCCAGCAGCAGTTATGGGGGGAATCAGCCCCAGCATTTT.